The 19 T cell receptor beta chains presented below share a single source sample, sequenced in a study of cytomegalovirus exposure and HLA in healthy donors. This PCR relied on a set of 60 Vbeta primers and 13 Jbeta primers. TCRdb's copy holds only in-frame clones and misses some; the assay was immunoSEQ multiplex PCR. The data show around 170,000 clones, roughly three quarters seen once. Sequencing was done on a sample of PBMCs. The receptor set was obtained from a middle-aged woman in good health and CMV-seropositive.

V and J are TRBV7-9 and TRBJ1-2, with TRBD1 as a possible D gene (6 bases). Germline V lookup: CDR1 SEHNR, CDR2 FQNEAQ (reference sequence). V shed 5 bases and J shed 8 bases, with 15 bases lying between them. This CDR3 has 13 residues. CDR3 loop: CASSLSTGSGYTF. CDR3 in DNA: TGTGCCAGCAGCCTCTCCACAGGGTCAGGCTACACCTTC.

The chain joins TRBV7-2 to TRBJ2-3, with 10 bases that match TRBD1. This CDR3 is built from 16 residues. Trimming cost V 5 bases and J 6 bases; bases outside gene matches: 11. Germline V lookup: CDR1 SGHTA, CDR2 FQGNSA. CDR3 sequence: CASSIQPGQGSDTQYF. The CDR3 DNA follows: TGTGCCAGCAGCATTCAACCGGGACAGGGGTCGGATACGCAGTATTTT.

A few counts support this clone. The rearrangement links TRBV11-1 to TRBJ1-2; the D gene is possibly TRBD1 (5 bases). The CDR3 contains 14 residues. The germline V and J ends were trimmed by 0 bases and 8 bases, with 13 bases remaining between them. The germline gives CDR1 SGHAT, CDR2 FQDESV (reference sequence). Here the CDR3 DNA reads TGTGCCAGCAGCTTAGCCGCCAGGGCCGCAGGCTACACCTTC. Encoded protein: CASSLAARAAGYTF.

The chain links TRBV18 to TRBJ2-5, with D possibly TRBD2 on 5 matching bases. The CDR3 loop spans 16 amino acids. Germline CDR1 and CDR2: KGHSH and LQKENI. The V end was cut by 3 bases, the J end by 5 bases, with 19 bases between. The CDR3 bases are TGTGCCAGCTCACCCCTCCGAACACTAGGGCTGGAGACCCAGTACTTC. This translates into CASSPLRTLGLETQYF.

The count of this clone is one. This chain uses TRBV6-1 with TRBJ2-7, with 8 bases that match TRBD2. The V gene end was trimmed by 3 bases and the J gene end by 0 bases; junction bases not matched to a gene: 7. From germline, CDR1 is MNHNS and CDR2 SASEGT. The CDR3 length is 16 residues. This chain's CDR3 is CASSEWERGSSYEQYF. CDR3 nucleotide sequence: TGTGCCAGCAGTGAGTGGGAGCGGGGGAGCTCCTACGAGCAGTACTTC.

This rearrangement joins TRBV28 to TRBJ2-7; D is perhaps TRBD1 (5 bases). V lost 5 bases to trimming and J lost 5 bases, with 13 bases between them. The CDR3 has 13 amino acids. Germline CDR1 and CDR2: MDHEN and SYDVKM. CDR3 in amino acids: CASSRTFRDEQYF. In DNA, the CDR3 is TGTGCCAGCAGTCGGACATTTAGGGACGAGCAGTACTTC.

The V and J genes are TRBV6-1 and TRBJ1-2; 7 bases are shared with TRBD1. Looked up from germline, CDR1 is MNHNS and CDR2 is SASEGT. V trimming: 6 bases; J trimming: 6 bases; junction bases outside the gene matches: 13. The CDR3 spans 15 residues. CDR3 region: CASSFRQGGFDGYTF. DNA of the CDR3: TGTGCCAGCAGCTTCCGACAGGGTGGCTTCGATGGCTACACCTTC.

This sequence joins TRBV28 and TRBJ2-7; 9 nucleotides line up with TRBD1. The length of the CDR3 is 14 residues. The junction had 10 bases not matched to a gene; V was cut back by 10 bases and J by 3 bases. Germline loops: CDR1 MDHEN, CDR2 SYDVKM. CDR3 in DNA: TGTGCCACTAATAGGGACAGGGTAGTCTACGAGCAGTACTTC. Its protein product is CATNRDRVVYEQYF.

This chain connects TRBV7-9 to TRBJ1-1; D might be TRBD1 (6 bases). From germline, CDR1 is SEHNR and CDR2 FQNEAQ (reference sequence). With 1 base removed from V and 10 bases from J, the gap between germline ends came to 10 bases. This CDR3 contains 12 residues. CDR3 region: CASSLEVQGAFF. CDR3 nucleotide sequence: TGTGCCAGCAGCTTAGAGGTACAGGGAGCTTTCTTT.

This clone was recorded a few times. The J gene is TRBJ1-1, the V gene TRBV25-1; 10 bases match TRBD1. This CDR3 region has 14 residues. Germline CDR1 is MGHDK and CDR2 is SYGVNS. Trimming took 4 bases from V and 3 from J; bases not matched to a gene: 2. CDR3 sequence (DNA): TGTGCCAGCAGTGGGGACAGGGGTTACACTGAAGCTTTCTTT. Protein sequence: CASSGDRGYTEAFF.

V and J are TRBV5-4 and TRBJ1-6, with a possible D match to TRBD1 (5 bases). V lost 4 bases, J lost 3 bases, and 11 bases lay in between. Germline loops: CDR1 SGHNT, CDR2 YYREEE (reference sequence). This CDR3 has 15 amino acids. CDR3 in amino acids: CASSAVGVYNSPLHF. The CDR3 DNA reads TGTGCCAGCAGCGCAGTAGGGGTCTATAATTCACCCCTCCACTTT.

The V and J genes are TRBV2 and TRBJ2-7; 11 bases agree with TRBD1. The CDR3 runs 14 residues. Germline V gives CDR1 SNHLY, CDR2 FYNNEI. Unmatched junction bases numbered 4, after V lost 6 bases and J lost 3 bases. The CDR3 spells CASRRTGGDYEQYF. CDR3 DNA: TGTGCCAGCAGGAGGACAGGGGGCGACTACGAGCAGTACTTC.

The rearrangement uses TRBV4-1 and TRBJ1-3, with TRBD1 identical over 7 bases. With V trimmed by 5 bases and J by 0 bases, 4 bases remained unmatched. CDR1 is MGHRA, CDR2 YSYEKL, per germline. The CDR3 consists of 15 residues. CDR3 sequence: CASSSDRASGNTIYF. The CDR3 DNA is TGCGCCAGCAGCAGTGACAGGGCCTCTGGAAACACCATATATTTT.

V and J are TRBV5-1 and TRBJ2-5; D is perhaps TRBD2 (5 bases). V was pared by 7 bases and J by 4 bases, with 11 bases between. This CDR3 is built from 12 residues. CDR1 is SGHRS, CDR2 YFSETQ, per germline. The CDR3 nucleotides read TGCGCCAGCGGGCTAGAGGGAGAGACCCAGTACTTC. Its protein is CASGLEGETQYF.

This CDR3 reads CASSNDRVGSPLHF. The CDR3 region has the DNA TGCGCCAGCAGTAACGACAGGGTCGGTTCACCCCTCCACTTT. The rearrangement uses TRBV10-2 and TRBJ1-6; 7 positions match TRBD1. This CDR3 has 14 residues. J was trimmed by 9 bases and V by 5 bases; bases with no gene match: 7. Germline values: CDR1 WSHSY, CDR2 SAAADI.

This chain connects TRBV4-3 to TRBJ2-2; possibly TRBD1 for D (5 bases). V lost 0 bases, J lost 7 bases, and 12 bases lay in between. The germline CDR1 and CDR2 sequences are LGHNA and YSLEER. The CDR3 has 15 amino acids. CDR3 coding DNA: TGCGCCAGCAGCCAAGACAGGGATGTTGGCGGGGAGCTGTTTTTT. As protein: CASSQDRDVGGELFF.

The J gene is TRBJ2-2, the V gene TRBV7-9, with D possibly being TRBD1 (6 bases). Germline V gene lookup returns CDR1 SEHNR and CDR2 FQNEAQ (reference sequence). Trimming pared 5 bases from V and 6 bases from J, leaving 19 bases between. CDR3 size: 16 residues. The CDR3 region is CASSTSFMTGPGELFF. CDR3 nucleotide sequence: TGTGCCAGCAGCACCAGCTTCATGACAGGACCCGGGGAGCTGTTTTTT.

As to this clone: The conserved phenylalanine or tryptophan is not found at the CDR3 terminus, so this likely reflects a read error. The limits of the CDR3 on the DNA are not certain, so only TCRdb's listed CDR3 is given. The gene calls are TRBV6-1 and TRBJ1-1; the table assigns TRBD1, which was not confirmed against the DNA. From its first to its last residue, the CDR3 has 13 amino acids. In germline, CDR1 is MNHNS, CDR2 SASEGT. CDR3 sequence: CASSESSQGLRGG.

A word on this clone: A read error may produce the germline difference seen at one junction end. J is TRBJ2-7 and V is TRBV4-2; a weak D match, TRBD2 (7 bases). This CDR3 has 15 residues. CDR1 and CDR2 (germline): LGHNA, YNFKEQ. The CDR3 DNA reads TGTGTCAGCAGCCGAGGGGGGGAATCCTCCTACGAGCAGTACTTC. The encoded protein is CVSSRGGESSYEQYF.